These T cell receptor beta chains were read from a single sample in a study of blood T cell repertoires in COVID-19. Method: immunoSEQ multiplex PCR; TCRdb's copy keeps in-frame clones and lacks some. The table lists roughly 120,000 clones, around 84% of them singletons, with less than 15% in the top ten. Specimen: peripheral blood. All receptors derive from a human donor in a cohort sampled during active COVID-19. The CDR3 runs from the conserved cysteine through the conserved F or W. D genes are given only for firm matches. The listing skips clone size in some rows; elsewhere it reads once, few, many or a size class.

TGTGCCAGCAGTCAGCAGGGAGGCTATGGCTACACCTTC CASSQQGGYGYTF NA TRBJ1-2 TRBV6-6 once
TGTGCCAGTAGTTCCCCACCTGGAAGAATTCCACCGGGACAGCAAGGGACTGAAGCTTTCTTT CASSSPPGRIPPGQQGTEAFF TRBD1 TRBJ1-1 TRBV19 NA
TGTGCCAGCAGCTTAGAGGGTGGAACTAGCGAGCAGTACTTC CASSLEGGTSEQYF NA TRBJ2-7 TRBV7-9 NA
TGTGCCAGCAGCTTGGAGTCAGACTATAATTCACCCCTCCACTTT CASSLESDYNSPLHF NA TRBJ1-6 TRBV5-4 NA
TGTGCCAGCAGTGTAGGACAGCACACCGGGGAGCTGTTTTTT CASSVGQHTGELFF NA TRBJ2-2 TRBV2 NA
TGTGCCAGCAGTTTAGCGGGGGGGCGGTCAGATACGCAGTATTTT CASSLAGGRSDTQYF TRBD2 TRBJ2-3 TRBV6-6 NA
TGTGCCAGTAGTAATTCCGGGACTCCCCTGGGTTTCGAGCAGTACTTC CASSNSGTPLGFEQYF NA TRBJ2-7 TRBV19 NA
TGCGCCAGCAGCTGGGAAAGCGGGGGGGCCGGCTATGAGCAGTTCTTC CASSWESGGAGYEQFF TRBD2 TRBJ2-1 TRBV5-1 once
TGCGCCAGCAGCCGGGACGGGGGAGATACGCAGTATTTT CASSRDGGDTQYF NA TRBJ2-3 TRBV5-1 NA
TGTGCCAGCAGCCGAGTTTCAGGGTCGAACACCGGGGAGCTGTTTTTT CASSRVSGSNTGELFF NA TRBJ2-2 TRBV3-1/TRBV3-2 NA
TGTGCCAGCAGCTTAGAAAGGGGAAACTATGGCTACACCTTC CASSLERGNYGYTF NA TRBJ1-2 TRBV7-9 few
TGTGCCAGCAGACTGTGGGGAGGGAACACAGATACGCAGTATTTT CASRLWGGNTDTQYF TRBD2 TRBJ2-3 TRBV7-2 NA
TGTGCCAGCAGCGTAGGACCCCTACCGGGGGTTGGGGAGACCCAGTACTTC CASSVGPLPGVGETQYF NA TRBJ2-5 TRBV9 once
TGCGCCAGCAGCTTGGCCGCCGGGGAGGTGACTGAAGCTTTCTTT CASSLAAGEVTEAFF NA TRBJ1-1 TRBV5-1 NA
TGTGCCAGCAGCGCCAGGACCCAACCCGGGACAGGGGTTGATGAGCAGTACTTC CASSARTQPGTGVDEQYF TRBD1 TRBJ2-7 TRBV9 NA
TGTGCCAGCAGTTTGGGACAGGGGGCTGTCGAGCAGTACTTC CASSLGQGAVEQYF TRBD1 TRBJ2-7 TRBV6-6 NA
TGTGCCAGCAGCCCATTCCTTTCAGCAGATACGCAGTATTTT CASSPFLSADTQYF NA TRBJ2-3 TRBV14 NA
TGCGCCAGCAGCTTAATAGCGGGGGTATACAATGAGCAGTTCTTC CASSLIAGVYNEQFF TRBD2 TRBJ2-1 TRBV5-1 NA
TGCGCCAGCAGCCAAGGATACGGTAGCACAGATACGCAGTATTTT CASSQGYGSTDTQYF NA TRBJ2-3 TRBV4-3 NA
TGTGCCAGCACCCCCGGGGGTTTCGCTAACTATGGCTACACCTTC CASTPGGFANYGYTF NA TRBJ1-2 TRBV4-2 NA
TGTGCCAGCAGCACCTCTACTAGCGGGGGGGCAGATACGCAGTATTTT CASSTSTSGGADTQYF TRBD2 TRBJ2-3 TRBV13 few
TGTGCCAGCACTCCCACGGACAGTTCACCCCTCCACTTT CASTPTDSSPLHF NA TRBJ1-6 TRBV28 few
TGCGCCAGCAGCTCCACAGGGAACACTGAAGCTTTCTTT CASSSTGNTEAFF NA TRBJ1-1 TRBV5-1 NA
TGCAGCGTCCCAGTAGGGGTCCATGGCTACACCTTC CSVPVGVHGYTF NA TRBJ1-2 TRBV29-1 NA
TGTGCCAGCAGCGGCGGACTAGCGGGGATAACCTACGAGCAGTACTTC CASSGGLAGITYEQYF TRBD2 TRBJ2-7 TRBV5-5 few
TGTGCCAGTAGTACTATACAGGACACTGAAGCTTTCTTT CASSTIQDTEAFF NA TRBJ1-1 TRBV19 NA
TGTGCCAGCAGCTTGGGGGGCTGGAACACCGGGGAGCTGTTTTTT CASSLGGWNTGELFF NA TRBJ2-2 TRBV5-5 NA